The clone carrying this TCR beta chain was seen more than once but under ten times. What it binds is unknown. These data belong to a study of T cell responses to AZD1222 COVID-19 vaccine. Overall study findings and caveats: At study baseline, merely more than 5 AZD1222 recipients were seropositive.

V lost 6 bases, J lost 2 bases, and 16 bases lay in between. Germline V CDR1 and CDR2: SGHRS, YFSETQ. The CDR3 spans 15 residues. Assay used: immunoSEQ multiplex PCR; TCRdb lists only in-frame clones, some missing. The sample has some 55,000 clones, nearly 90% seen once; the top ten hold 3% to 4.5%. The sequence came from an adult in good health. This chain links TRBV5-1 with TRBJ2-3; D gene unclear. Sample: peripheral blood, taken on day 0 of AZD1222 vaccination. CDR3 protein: CASTLGPTFTDTQYF. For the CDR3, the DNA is TGCGCCAGCACCCTTGGACCCACCTTCACAGATACGCAGTATTTT.